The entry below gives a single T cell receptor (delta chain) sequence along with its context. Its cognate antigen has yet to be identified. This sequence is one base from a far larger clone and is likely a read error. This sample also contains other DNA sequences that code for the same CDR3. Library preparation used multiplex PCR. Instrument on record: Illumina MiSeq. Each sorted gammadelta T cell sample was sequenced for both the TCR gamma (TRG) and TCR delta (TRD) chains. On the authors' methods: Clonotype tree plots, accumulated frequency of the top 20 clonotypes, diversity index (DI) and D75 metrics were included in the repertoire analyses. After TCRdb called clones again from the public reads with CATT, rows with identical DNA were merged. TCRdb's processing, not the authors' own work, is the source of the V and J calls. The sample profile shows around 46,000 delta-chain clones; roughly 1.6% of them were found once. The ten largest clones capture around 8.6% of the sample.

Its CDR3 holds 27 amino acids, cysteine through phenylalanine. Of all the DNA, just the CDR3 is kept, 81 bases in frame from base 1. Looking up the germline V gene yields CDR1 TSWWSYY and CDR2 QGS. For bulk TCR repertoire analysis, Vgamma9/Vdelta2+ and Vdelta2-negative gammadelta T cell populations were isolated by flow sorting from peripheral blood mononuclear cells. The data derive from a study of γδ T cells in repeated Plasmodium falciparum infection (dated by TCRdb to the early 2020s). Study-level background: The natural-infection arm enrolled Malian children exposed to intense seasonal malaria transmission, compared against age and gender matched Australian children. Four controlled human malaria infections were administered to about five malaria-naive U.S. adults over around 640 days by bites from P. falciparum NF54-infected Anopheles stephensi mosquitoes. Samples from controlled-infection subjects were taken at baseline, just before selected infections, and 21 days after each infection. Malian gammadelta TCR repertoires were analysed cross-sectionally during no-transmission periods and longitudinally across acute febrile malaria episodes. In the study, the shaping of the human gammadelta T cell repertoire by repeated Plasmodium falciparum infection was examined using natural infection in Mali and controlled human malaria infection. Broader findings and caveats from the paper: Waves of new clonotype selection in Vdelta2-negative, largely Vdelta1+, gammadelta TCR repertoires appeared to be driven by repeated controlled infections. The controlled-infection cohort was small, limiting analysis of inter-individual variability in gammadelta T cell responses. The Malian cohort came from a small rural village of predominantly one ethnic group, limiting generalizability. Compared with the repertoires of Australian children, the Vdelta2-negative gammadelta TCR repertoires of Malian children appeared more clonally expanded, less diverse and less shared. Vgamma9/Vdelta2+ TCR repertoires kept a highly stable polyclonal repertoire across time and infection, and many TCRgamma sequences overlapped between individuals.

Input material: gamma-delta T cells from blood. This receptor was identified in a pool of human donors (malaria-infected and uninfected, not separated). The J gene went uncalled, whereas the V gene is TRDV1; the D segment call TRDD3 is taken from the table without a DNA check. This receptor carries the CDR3 CALGELYWSFDEPRSVLGRPYTDKLIF. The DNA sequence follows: TGTGCTCTTGGGGAACTATATTGGTCTTTCGATGAGCCCCGAAGTGTACTGGGGAGACCTTACACCGATAAACTAATCTTT.